The 27 T cell receptor beta chains given below trace back to one sample, sequenced in a study of T cell clonality in common variable immunodeficiency. Profiling relied on immunoSEQ multiplex PCR, and the TCRdb table lists in-frame clones only, not all of them. The specimen has some 43,000 clones, none found just once. Input material: peripheral blood mononuclear cells. The receptors here all came from a person aged 18 to 75 in good health.

The sample holds many counts of this clone. The read gets to within 3 residues of the CDR3 end, and the germline J gene fills in the rest. The gene calls are TRBV7-2 and TRBJ1-2; 9 bases match TRBD1. V gave up 5 bases and J gave up 4 bases; unmatched junction bases: 8. CDR3 length: 15 amino acids. Germline CDR1 SGHTA, CDR2 FQGNSA. The CDR3 protein is CASSRSTGGGYGYTF. CDR3 bases read: TGTGCCAGCAGCCGTTCGACAGGGGGAGGCTATGGC. The full variable domain, its missing parts supplied by reference TRBV7-2 and TRBJ1-2, is GAGVSQSPSNKVTEKGKDVELRCDPISGHTALYWYRQSLGQGLEFLIYFQGNSAPDKSGLPSDRFSAERTGGSVSTLTIQRTQQEDSAVYLCASSRSTGGGYGYTFGSGTRLTVV.

This clone was found many times. At one end the junction does not follow the germline gene, possibly because of a read error. Coverage ceases 3 residues before the CDR3 finishes, and the germline J gene fills in the end. This sequence joins TRBV7-9 and TRBJ2-2; maybe TRBD1 (6 bases). CDR3 size: 14 residues. Germline values: CDR1 SEHNR, CDR2 FQNEAQ (reference sequence). The CDR3 DNA, read in part, is TGTGCCAGCAGCTTAACAGGGAACTCCGGGGAG. Residues: CASSLTGNSGE. The entire CDR3 protein reads CASSLTGNSGELFF.

This clone was observed many times. The CDR3 goes on 3 residues after the read ends, and that part is filled in from the germline J gene. This chain connects TRBV5-4 to TRBJ2-1, with 8 positions matching TRBD1. The CDR3 is 15 residues long. V dropped 2 bases and J dropped 8; count of bases not matched to a gene: 9. Germline V gene data show CDR1 as SGHNT and CDR2 as YYREEE (reference sequence). The part of the CDR3 DNA that was read is TGTGCCAGCAGCTTACCGGGACAGGCCTTCGATGAG. Translation gives CASSLPGQAFDE. The entire CDR3 reads CASSLPGQAFDEQFF.

This clone was recorded at least ten times. The CDR3 end falls 3 residues outside the read, so it is completed with the germline J gene. The V call is TRBV29-1, the J call TRBJ1-1, with D possibly TRBD1 on 5 matching bases. CDR1 SQVTM and CDR2 ANQGSEA come from the germline V gene. The CDR3 loop spans 13 amino acids. Trimming removed 6 bases from V and 1 base from J, with 12 bases in between. The CDR3 DNA, read in part, is TGCAGCGTGCACCCCGGGGGGAACACTGAA. Translating gives CSVHPGGNTE. The entire CDR3 is CSVHPGGNTEAFF.

This clone was counted at least ten times. The CDR3 end lies 3 residues beyond the end of the read and is filled in from the germline J gene. This chain uses TRBV9 with TRBJ2-1; TRBD2 matches 11 bases. Trimming at V came to 4 bases and at J to 0 bases, leaving 3 bases not matched to a gene. This CDR3 region has 16 residues. CDR1 is SGDLS, CDR2 YYNGEE, per germline. The sequenced part of the CDR3 DNA is TGTGCCAGCAGCATTAGCGGGGGGGGCTCCTACAATGAG. Translating it yields CASSISGGGSYNE. The full-length CDR3 reads as CASSISGGGSYNEQFF.

This clone was detected many times. The DNA ends 3 residues before the CDR3 does, and the rest of the CDR3 is filled in from the germline J gene. V usage is TRBV7-3 and J usage is TRBJ1-1, with 8 bases matching TRBD1. CDR3 size: 14 residues. V was clipped by 5 bases and J by 4 bases; unmatched bases: 6. The germline CDR1 and CDR2 sequences are SGHTA and FQGTGA. The CDR3: CASSPGQGGTEAFF. The sequenced part of the CDR3 DNA is TGTGCCAGCAGCCCCGGACAGGGTGGCACTGAA.

This clone was seen at least ten times. The CDR3 sequence is CAWSKGQSNNEKLFF. The part of the CDR3 DNA that was read is TGTGCCTGGAGTAAGGGACAGTCAAATAATGAAAAA. V is TRBV30 and J is TRBJ1-4, with 7 nucleotides matching TRBD1. The read terminates 3 residues ahead of where the CDR3 ends, so the germline J gene completes it. The V gene end was trimmed by 2 bases and the J gene end by 4 bases; junction bases not matched to a gene: 7. Per germline, CDR1 GTSNPN and CDR2 SVGIG (reference sequence). The CDR3 is 15 residues long.

This clone was seen ten or more times. Read sequence stops 3 residues before the CDR3 end, and the germline J gene provides the missing end. The gene calls are TRBV5-4 and TRBJ2-5; a weak D match, TRBD2 (7 bases). Germline loops: CDR1 SGHNT, CDR2 YYREEE (reference sequence). The V gene lost 3 bases and the J gene lost 2 bases, with 17 bases spanning the gap. This CDR3 has 16 amino acids. This chain's CDR3 is CASSSGRGPNQETQYF. The CDR3 bases that were read are TGTGCCAGCAGCTCCGGGCGGGGGCCCAATCAAGAGACC.

This clone has a count of ten or more. The read halts 3 residues ahead of the CDR3 end, with the missing end drawn from the germline J gene. The chain employs TRBV30 and TRBJ2-2, with 8 bases that match TRBD1. Losses at the gene ends were 1 base for V and 7 bases for J; bases not matched to a gene: 5. Germline CDR1 is GTSNPN and CDR2 is SVGIG (reference sequence). The CDR3 runs 14 residues. The CDR3 DNA, read in part, is TGTGCCTGGAGTGAAACAGGGGGGTTCGGGGAG. Encoded protein: CAWSETGGFGE. The CDR3 in its entirety is CAWSETGGFGELFF.

Turning to this clone: The DNA ends 3 residues before the CDR3 does, and the rest of the CDR3 is filled in from the germline J gene. This sequence joins TRBV19 and TRBJ1-1, with 8 bases identical to TRBD1. Germline V lookup: CDR1 LNHDA, CDR2 SQIVND (reference sequence). This CDR3 has 17 residues. The ends lost 3 bases at V and 3 bases at J; junction bases unmatched: 12. The CDR3 sequence: CASSIRTGRGLDTEAFF. Incomplete CDR3 DNA: TGTGCCAGTAGTATCCGGACAGGGAGAGGTCTGGACACTGAA.

This clone was counted at least ten times. The missing CDR3 end, 3 residues past where the read stops, is filled in from the germline J gene. The rearrangement links TRBV19 to TRBJ2-7, with 7 bases lining up with TRBD1. Germline lookup yields CDR1 LNHDA and CDR2 SQIVND (reference sequence). J lost 1 base, V lost 6 bases, and 3 bases had no gene match. This CDR3 spans 13 amino acids. The part of the CDR3 DNA that was read is TGTGCCAGTAGGGCCAGGGGGTCCTACGAG. It is translated as CASRARGSYE. The whole CDR3 sequence reads CASRARGSYEQYF.

As to this clone: Coverage ceases 3 residues before the CDR3 finishes, and the germline J gene fills in the end. The rearrangement joins TRBV7-6 to TRBJ2-5; TRBD2 matches 8 bases. V lost 5 bases and J lost 5; bases outside the gene matches: 7. Germline CDR1 reads SGHVS; CDR2 reads FNYEAQ. This CDR3 has 14 residues. The CDR3 region is CASSKGLGGETQYF. Incomplete CDR3 DNA: TGTGCCAGCAGCAAGGGACTAGGCGGGGAGACC. The full variable domain, in which reference TRBV7-6 and TRBJ2-5 provide the parts outside the CDR3, is GAGVSQSPRYKVTKRGQDVALRCDPISGHVSLYWYRQALGQGPEFLTYFNYEAQQDKSGLPNDRFSAERPEGSISTLTIQRTEQRDSAMYRCASSKGLGGETQYFGPGTRLLVL.

This clone was detected many times. The missing CDR3 end, 3 residues past where the read stops, is filled in from the germline J gene. The chain recombines TRBV5-6 with TRBJ2-7; tentative D call: TRBD2 (7 bases). The CDR3 sequence is 14 residues long. Germline assignment: CDR1 SGHDT and CDR2 YYEEEE. V was shortened by 4 bases and J by 4 bases, with 15 bases between the two germline ends. CDR3 bases read: TGTGCCAGCAGCGGCCCGGGGGGCCCATACGAG. The encoded protein is CASSGPGGPYE. The full CDR3 reads CASSGPGGPYEQYF.

At least ten counts were recorded for this clone. Here the CDR3 reads CASSLDFGVTPLHF. Partial CDR3 DNA: TGTGCCAGCAGCTTAGATTTCGGGGTGACACCC. The chain combines TRBV11-2 with TRBJ1-6; D call uncertain. The sequence runs out 3 residues before the end of the CDR3; the remainder is reconstructed from the germline J gene. This CDR3 has 14 residues. Germline V gives CDR1 SGHAT, CDR2 FQNNGV. Deletions cut 0 bases from V and 11 bases from J, with 11 bases between.

This clone occurred many times. The CDR3 goes on 3 residues after the read ends, and that part is filled in from the germline J gene. The V call is TRBV5-4, the J call TRBJ2-7, with TRBD2 matching over 8 bases. This CDR3 contains 14 residues. V gave up 3 bases and J gave up 5 bases; unmatched junction bases: 7. The V gene's germline CDR1 is SGHNT and CDR2 YYREEE (reference sequence). Here the CDR3 reads CASSSGGLRDEQYF. The sequenced CDR3 bases are TGTGCCAGCAGCTCGGGGGGGCTTCGAGACGAG.

There are many counts of this clone. CDR3 sequence: CASSSTGVTEAFF. The sequenced CDR3 bases are TGCGCCAGCAGCTCGACAGGGGTTACTGAA. The rearrangement uses TRBV5-1 and TRBJ1-1; 8 positions agree with TRBD1. The read falls 3 residues short of the CDR3 end, and the missing part is taken from the germline J gene. The CDR3 spans 13 residues. Germline V gene sequence: CDR1 SGHRS, CDR2 YFSETQ. V dropped 3 bases and J dropped 5; count of bases not matched to a gene: 3.

This clone was recorded at least ten times. The read is 3 residues too short to cover the CDR3 end, so that end is filled in from the germline J gene. This chain connects TRBV10-3 to TRBJ1-5, with TRBD1 matching 7 bases. CDR3 length: 13 amino acids. Germline V gene sequence: CDR1 ENHRY, CDR2 SYGVKD. Losses at the gene ends were 7 bases for V and 7 bases for J; bases not matched to a gene: 7. The CDR3 DNA, read in part, is TGTGCCATCAAGAGGGGGCCCGGGCAGCCC. It is translated as CAIKRGPGQP. The full CDR3 protein reads CAIKRGPGQPQHF.

This clone was seen ten or more times. The DNA ends 3 residues before the CDR3 does, and the rest of the CDR3 is filled in from the germline J gene. The rearrangement links TRBV19 to TRBJ1-1; D gene unclear. Looked up from germline, CDR1 is LNHDA and CDR2 is SQIVND (reference sequence). CDR3 size: 12 residues. Trimming pared 7 bases from V and 4 bases from J, leaving 10 bases between. CDR3 protein: CASIGVSTEAFF. The part of the CDR3 DNA that was read is TGTGCCAGTATCGGGGTCAGCACTGAA. Full variable domain (outside the CDR3, taken from reference TRBV19 and TRBJ1-1): DGGITQSPKYLFRKEGQNVTLSCEQNLNHDAMYWYRQDPGQGLRLIYYSQIVNDFQKGDIAEGYSVSREKKESFPLTVTSAQKNPTAFYLCASIGVSTEAFFGQGTRLTVV.

This clone was recorded many times. The sequenced fragment ends 3 residues before the CDR3 boundary, so the rest is inferred from the germline J gene. The chain has TRBV7-9 and TRBJ2-5; D may be TRBD2 (7 bases). The V end lost 5 bases, the J end lost 5 bases, and 15 bases lay between the germline ends. The germline CDR1 and CDR2 sequences are SEHNR and FQNEAQ (reference sequence). The CDR3 covers 14 residues. The CDR3 is CASSDGGPGETQYF. The CDR3 DNA, read in part, is TGTGCCAGCAGCGACGGGGGGCCCGGGGAGACC.

This clone was detected ten times or more. The read ends 3 residues early relative to the CDR3; the germline J gene fills the gap. The J gene is TRBJ2-5, the V gene TRBV20-1, with 8 positions matching TRBD2. Looked up from germline, CDR1 is DFQATT and CDR2 is SNEGSKA (reference sequence). V dropped 5 bases and J dropped 5; count of bases not matched to a gene: 10. This CDR3 has 14 residues. The CDR3 here is CSASGAGDFETQYF. The part of the CDR3 DNA that was read is TGCAGTGCTTCTGGAGCGGGAGATTTTGAGACC.

This clone was picked up many times. The CDR3 is CAISESTASGTYEQYF. CDR3 DNA, as far as it was read: TGTGCCATCAGTGAGTCGACGGCTAGCGGGACCTACGAG. This sequence joins TRBV10-3 and TRBJ2-7; 9 nucleotides align to TRBD2. The read ends 3 residues shy of where the CDR3 ends; the end is completed using the germline J gene. The length of the CDR3 is 16 residues. Germline V gene lookup returns CDR1 ENHRY and CDR2 SYGVKD. V was clipped by 0 bases and J by 2 bases; unmatched bases: 5.

This clone was seen many times. The read stops 3 residues short of the end of the CDR3; the missing end is completed from the germline J gene. The chain is built from TRBV30 and TRBJ1-4, with a weak D call TRBD1 (5 bases). Trimming left V 6 bases short and J 5 bases short, with 16 bases between. The CDR3 is 14 residues long. The germline V gene has CDR1 GTSNPN and CDR2 SVGIG (reference sequence). The chain's CDR3 is CACPRQPGNEKLFF. The sequenced CDR3 bases are TGTGCCTGTCCCAGACAGCCTGGGAATGAAAAA.

This clone was observed many times. The missing CDR3 end, 3 residues past where the read stops, is filled in from the germline J gene. V usage is TRBV12-3 or TRBV12-4 and J usage is TRBJ2-4; TRBD2 agrees at 8 bases. This CDR3 spans 14 amino acids. Unmatched junction bases numbered 6, after V lost 3 bases and J lost 8 bases. CDR3: CASSLAGGGDIQYF. The CDR3 DNA, read in part, is TGTGCCAGCAGTTTGGCGGGGGGCGGAGACATT.

This clone was observed many times. The read ends 3 residues early relative to the CDR3; the germline J gene fills the gap. The genes are TRBV15 and TRBJ1-6, with a possible D match to TRBD1 (5 bases). Trimming stripped 0 bases from V and 6 bases from J, with 9 bases between. This CDR3 has 15 residues. Germline CDR1 reads LNHNV; CDR2 reads YYDKDF (reference sequence). The DNA read from the CDR3 is TGTGCCACCAGCAGAGATCCCGACAGTAATTCACCC. Amino acids: CATSRDPDSNSP. The entire CDR3 protein reads CATSRDPDSNSPLHF. Combining the CDR3 with reference TRBV15 and TRBJ1-6 gives the whole variable domain DAMVIQNPRYQVTQFGKPVTLSCSQTLNHNVMYWYQQKSSQAPKLLFHYYDKDFNNEADTPDNFQSRRPNTSFCFLDIRSPGLGDTAMYLCATSRDPDSNSPLHFGNGTRLTVT.

This clone was detected many times. Read coverage stops 3 residues before the CDR3 terminus; the germline J gene supplies the remainder. The chain joins TRBV29-1 to TRBJ1-2, with TRBD1 matching over 7 bases. This CDR3 spans 14 amino acids. V lost 1 base to trimming and J lost 6 bases; unmatched junction nucleotides: 8. The germline V gene encodes CDR1 SQVTM and CDR2 ANQGSEA. The sequenced part of the CDR3 DNA is TGCAGCGTTGAAGCCCCGGGACAGCTAGATGGC. This codes for CSVEAPGQLDG. The entire CDR3 protein reads CSVEAPGQLDGYTF.

This clone has ten or more counts. The DNA ends 3 residues before the CDR3 does, and the rest of the CDR3 is filled in from the germline J gene. The rearrangement uses TRBV6-2 or TRBV6-3 and TRBJ2-7; 12 bases agree with TRBD2. The CDR3 consists of 16 residues. CDR1 is MNHEY and CDR2 is SVGEGT in the germline V gene. V shed 7 bases and J 0 bases; nucleotides not matched to a gene: 7. CDR3 DNA (partial): TGTGCCAGCACCCAAGGACTAGCGGGGAGCTCCTACGAG. Protein sequence: CASTQGLAGSSYE. The full CDR3 reads CASTQGLAGSSYEQYF.

This clone was counted at least ten times. The CDR3 end lies 3 residues beyond the end of the read and is filled in from the germline J gene. The chain links TRBV5-1 to TRBJ1-1; TRBD1 matches at 10 bases. Trimming took 4 bases from V and 6 from J; bases not matched to a gene: 9. The germline V gene encodes CDR1 SGHRS and CDR2 YFSETQ. The CDR3 loop spans 15 amino acids. CDR3 bases read: TGCGCCAGCAGCCCTCGGACAGGGGGTCCCCCTGAA. This sequence encodes CASSPRTGGPPE. The complete CDR3 protein is CASSPRTGGPPEAFF.